Below, one T cell receptor beta chain is given with its context. This clonotype was found once. Which antigen it targets is not known. Base qualities are not recorded, but no much larger clone differs from it by a single base. Evidence from one read is weak. Peripheral blood CD8+ and CD4+ T cells from healthy donors, Susac syndrome patients and multiple sclerosis patients were profiled using high-throughput TCR beta sequencing. Susac syndrome patients met recently defined diagnostic criteria for definite or probable disease. Bulk CD8+ and CD4+ T cells were purified magnetically by negative isolation, whereas CD8+ TEMRA cells were enriched by FACS. Blood was collected in EDTA tubes and processed within 24 hours, with PBMCs isolated through density gradient centrifugation. PBMCs destined for TCR sequencing were cryopreserved in liquid nitrogen and later thawed in a 37 °C water bath. The sorted or isolated CD4+, CD8+ and CD8+ TEMRA cells had a purity of 90% or higher.

The sample comes from a study of CD8 T cells in Susac syndrome (dated 2019 in TCRdb). Concerning the study at large: Of the Susac syndrome patients who were sequenced, over five had clinically active disease and 8 or 9 were in clinical remission. At blood withdrawal, Susac syndrome patients were either therapy-naive, taking corticosteroids (in some cases with IVIg as well), or taking IVIg alone. The study used repertoire sequencing to test whether antigen drove CD8+ T cell activation and differentiation in Susac syndrome. General study outcomes and caveats: The CD4+ T cell repertoire of patients with Susac syndrome showed no detectable clonal expansion. The TCR sequencing and HLA analysis was acknowledged to have included a relatively small number of individuals.

V was cut back by 2 bases and J by 2 bases, leaving a gap of 12 bases between them. From the cysteine up to the phenylalanine, the CDR3 has a length of 15 residues. Just CDR3 DNA is preserved here, 45 bases in frame from base 1. From a lookup of the germline V gene, CDR1 and CDR2 are SGDLS and YYNGEE. RNA was extracted using the RNeasy kit, and about 0.45 to 1 ug of the RNA was reverse transcribed with random hexamers. The immunoSEQ multiplex PCR assay, which covers 54 Vbeta and 13 Jbeta segments, was used to amplify TCR beta CDR3 regions. PCR amplification bias was corrected using a synthetic template baseline for primer optimization and computational correction. As for how the authors treated the data: Reads were annotated to V, D and J genes per IMGT and analyzed with immunoSEQ Analyzer, keeping only productive sequences. To calculate clonality, Shannon entropy was normalized by log2 of the number of productive unique sequences and then subtracted from one. For each patient and control, public and private clones were evaluated within the 100 most prevalent clones. Clones were defined as Susac-specific if absent from the healthy and MS cohorts, from 1052 published viral clones and from other ImmuneACCESS disease sequences. The public reads were quality trimmed at Q25 with fastp and then assembled into clones with MiXCR by TCRdb, keeping productive beta chains. Rows matching on CDR3 protein sequence are summarized as one entry with the most common DNA and genes. TCRdb, rather than the study authors, made the V and J calls. The sample has about 180,000 distinct CDR3 sequences on record, 85% to 95% of them singletons. The leading ten clones occupy roughly 0.11% of the sample.

The receptor was isolated from a human donor with Susac syndrome. Sequencing used CD4+ T cells from PBMCs. The rearranged segments are TRBV9 and TRBJ2-3, with the D gene not confidently named. The DNA sequence follows: TGTGCCAGCAGCGTCCAAGCGAAGGACACAGATACGCAGTATTTT. It is translated as CASSVQAKDTDTQYF. The full variable domain, completed from the reference TRBV9 and TRBJ2-3 proteins outside the CDR3, reads DSGVTQTPKHLITATGQRVTLRCSPRSGDLSVYWYQQSLDQGLQFLIQYYNGEERAKGNILERFSAQQFPDLHSELNLSSLELGDSALYFCASSVQAKDTDTQYFGPGTRLTVL.